These 23 T cell receptor beta chains originate from one sample sequenced in a study of human T cells and chemical hapten exposure. TCRdb reprocessed the RACE reads with MiXCR, giving one entry per CDR3 protein. Of a few hundred thousand distinct CDR3 sequences in the sample, around 5.5% were seen once. Stated time point: pre-sensitization, week 0. Treatment specified: therapeutic diphenylcyclopropenone sensitization with weekly scalp DPC. The sequencing used whole blood, collected in connection with sensitization to the hapten diphenylcyclopropenone (DPC). The receptors come from a woman between 18 and 29 years old with alopecia areata. Some clones in this sample may be carry-over from other donors' samples.

CDR3 bases: TGTGCCAGCAGTAGCGGGGGACCTGCTGTGAACACCGGGGAGCTGTTTTTT. Its translation is CASSSGGPAVNTGELFF. V and J are TRBV6-5 and TRBJ2-2, with 8 bases fitting TRBD2. This CDR3 region has 17 residues. Per the germline V gene, CDR1 is MNHEY and CDR2 is SVGAGI. J gave up 1 base and V 5 bases, and 9 bases lay outside the gene matches.

A few counts support this clonotype. The chain employs TRBV2 and TRBJ2-1; 7 nucleotides agree with TRBD1. Germline CDR1 is SNHLY and CDR2 is FYNNEI. This CDR3 spans 15 amino acids. V lost 5 bases and J lost 2; bases outside the gene matches: 6. CDR3 loop: CASSHRDRAYNEQFF. Written as DNA, the CDR3 is TGTGCCAGCAGTCACCGGGACAGAGCCTACAATGAGCAGTTCTTC.

This clonotype was detected ten times or more. This sequence joins TRBV27 and TRBJ2-1; TRBD2 matches 7 bases. V shed 3 bases, J shed 4 bases, and the junction held 6 bases outside the gene matches. The CDR3 covers 15 residues. CDR1 is MNHEY, CDR2 SMNVEV, per germline (reference sequence). The CDR3 here is CASSFGGGAYNEQFF. DNA of the CDR3: TGTGCCAGCAGTTTCGGCGGGGGTGCATACAATGAGCAGTTCTTC.

The V call is TRBV10-3, the J call TRBJ2-3, with 11 bases lining up with TRBD2. With V trimmed by 4 bases and J by 5 bases, 8 bases remained unmatched. The CDR3 totals 16 residues. CDR1 is ENHRY and CDR2 is SYGVKD in the germline V gene. In nucleotides, the CDR3 is TGTGCCATCAGTGTTGGTAGCGGGGGGGAGGGAGATACGCAGTATTTT. Translated: CAISVGSGGEGDTQYF.

In this sample, this clonotype turned up many times. This chain uses TRBV7-3 with TRBJ1-1, with D perhaps matching TRBD1 (5 bases). The CDR3 spans 13 residues. The V end was cut by 0 bases, the J end by 5 bases, with 7 bases between. Germline assignment: CDR1 SGHTA and CDR2 FQGTGA. CDR3 region: CASSLTRETEAFF. CDR3 in DNA: TGTGCCAGCAGCTTAACCAGGGAAACTGAAGCTTTCTTT.

A note on this clonotype: Just one base apart from a much larger clone, this may be a read error. V is TRBV27 and J is TRBJ2-7, with D hard to call. The CDR3 extends over 15 amino acids. V dropped 1 base and J dropped 2 bases, with 12 bases sitting between them. The germline V gene has CDR1 MNHEY and CDR2 SMNVEV (reference sequence). CDR3: CASSLFDTRTYEQYF. Here the CDR3 DNA reads TGTGCCAGCAGTTTATTCGACACCCGAACCTACGAGCAGTACTTC.

The chain combines TRBV29-1 with TRBJ1-4; 7 nucleotides agree with TRBD1. This CDR3 spans 13 amino acids. In germline, CDR1 is SQVTM, CDR2 ANQGSEA. Germline trimming cut 8 bases from V and 8 bases from J; bases unmatched to any gene: 11. CDR3 nucleotides: TGCAGCACACAGACAGGGTCAGAAGAAAAACTGTTTTTT. Translating it yields CSTQTGSEEKLFF.

The chain joins TRBV7-2 to TRBJ1-1; unclear D gene. Germline assignment: CDR1 SGHTA and CDR2 FQGNSA. Trimming pared 5 bases from V and 6 bases from J, leaving 13 bases between. This CDR3 has 13 residues. CDR3 protein: CASSPGGLPEAFF. Here the CDR3 DNA reads TGTGCCAGCAGCCCAGGTGGGCTTCCTGAAGCTTTCTTT.

This chain uses TRBV20-1 with TRBJ1-1; 9 bases line up with TRBD1. The length of the CDR3 is 17 residues. Germline CDR1 DFQATT, CDR2 SNEGSKA (reference sequence). V shed 1 base, J shed 0 bases, and the junction held 9 bases outside the gene matches. DNA of the CDR3: TGCAGTGCTAGAGCCAACAGGGGGCGGGTAGTGAACACTGAAGCTTTCTTT. This sequence encodes CSARANRGRVVNTEAFF.

Comment on this clonotype: Given a much more abundant clone one base away, this may be a read error. The conserved closing phenylalanine or tryptophan is absent in this CDR3, likely reflecting a read error. The chain links TRBV6-5 to TRBJ1-6; D may be TRBD1 (5 bases). CDR1 and CDR2 (germline): MNHEY, SVGAGI. This CDR3 has 13 residues. Trimming removed 6 bases from V and 8 bases from J, with 11 bases in between. The CDR3: CASSRSRDSPLHI. The CDR3 bases are TGTGCCAGCAGCCGGTCCAGGGATTCACCCCTCCACATT.

This clonotype was found many times. The chain uses TRBV7-8 and TRBJ1-3; no reliable D call. Germline lookup yields CDR1 SGHVS and CDR2 FQNEAQ. CDR3 size: 13 residues. Trimming left V 1 base short and J 3 bases short, with 4 bases between. The CDR3 spells CASSLEVGNTIYF. The DNA of the CDR3 is TGTGCCAGCAGCTTAGAGGTTGGAAACACCATATATTTT.

This clonotype was picked up a small number of times. This chain joins TRBV5-1 and TRBJ2-2, with D possibly being TRBD1 (5 bases). Trimming cost V 6 bases and J 1 base, with 16 bases left between them. Germline CDR1 and CDR2: SGHRS and YFSETQ. The CDR3 extends over 16 amino acids. The CDR3, as DNA: TGCGCCAGCAAGGCAGCGACAGCGTGGAACACCGGGGAGCTGTTTTTT. It specifies CASKAATAWNTGELFF. Filled out from reference TRBV5-1 and TRBJ2-2, the complete variable domain reads KAGVTQTPRYLIKTRGQQVTLSCSPISGHRSVSWYQQTPGQGLQFLFEYFSETQRNKGNFPGRFSGRQFSNSRSEMNVSTLELGDSALYLCASKAATAWNTGELFFGEGSRLTVL.

This clonotype showed up many times. The V and J genes are TRBV6-2 or TRBV6-3 and TRBJ1-6, with TRBD1 identical over 8 bases. CDR3 length: 14 residues. CDR1 is MNHEY, CDR2 SVGEGT, per germline. Trimming at V came to 8 bases and at J to 3 bases, leaving 3 bases not matched to a gene. CDR3: CASLTGGYNSPLHF. In nucleotides, the CDR3 is TGTGCCAGCCTCACAGGGGGCTATAATTCACCCCTCCACTTT.

This clonotype came up many times. This chain joins TRBV28 and TRBJ1-1; TRBD1 matches 8 bases. This CDR3 has 17 amino acids. Trimming removed 1 base from V and 2 bases from J; junction bases left unmatched: 9. Germline values: CDR1 MDHEN, CDR2 SYDVKM. This CDR3 reads CASSLFPGGKGNTEAFF. In nucleotides, the CDR3 is TGTGCCAGCAGTTTATTCCCAGGGGGCAAGGGAAACACTGAAGCTTTCTTT.

This clonotype has just a few counts. The genes are TRBV7-9 and TRBJ2-1; the match to TRBD2 covers 8 bases. CDR3 size: 14 residues. Germline values: CDR1 SEHNR, CDR2 FQNEAQ (reference sequence). The ends lost 6 bases at V and 6 bases at J; junction bases unmatched: 7. This CDR3 reads CASRTPGGPNEQFF. In nucleotides, the CDR3 is TGTGCCAGCAGAACCCCGGGGGGGCCCAATGAGCAGTTCTTC. Supplemented by reference TRBV7-9 and TRBJ2-1, the full variable domain reads DTGVSQNPRHKITKRGQNVTFRCDPISEHNRLYWYRQTLGQGPEFLTYFQNEAQLEKSRLLSDRFSAERPKGSFSTLEIQRTEQGDSAMYLCASRTPGGPNEQFFGPGTRLTVL.

This CDR3 reads CASSSFLAENTRGTQYF. DNA for the CDR3: TGTGCCAGCAGCTCATTCCTAGCGGAAAACACACGGGGTACGCAGTATTTT. The J gene is TRBJ2-3, the V gene TRBV7-9, with TRBD2 identical over 7 bases. The CDR3 loop spans 17 amino acids. CDR1 and CDR2 from the germline V gene are SEHNR and FQNEAQ (reference sequence). V lost 4 bases, J lost 8 bases, and 18 bases stayed unmatched.

This clonotype occurred a few times. The V call is TRBV7-2, the J call TRBJ2-4; 8 bases are a match to TRBD1. Germline-derived CDR1 and CDR2 are SGHTA and FQGNSA. V dropped 1 base and J dropped 0; count of bases not matched to a gene: 5. CDR3 size: 17 residues. CDR3 amino acids: CASSLGQGSGAKNIQYF. CDR3 DNA sequence: TGTGCCAGCAGCTTAGGACAGGGGAGTGGAGCCAAAAACATTCAGTACTTC.

This clonotype was detected only a few times. The chain couples TRBV6-5 to TRBJ2-4; perhaps TRBD1 as D (5 bases). The germline CDR1 and CDR2 sequences are MNHEY and SVGAGI. With 2 bases removed from V and 9 bases from J, the gap between germline ends came to 11 bases. The CDR3 has 13 amino acids. The CDR3 sequence is CASSYEQGGIQYF. The DNA of the CDR3 is TGTGCCAGCAGTTACGAGCAGGGCGGCATTCAGTACTTC.

The CDR3, as DNA: TGTGCCAGCAGTTACCATCGGGCGAGCGGGGGCGTCATGGATACGCAGTATTTT. It translates to CASSYHRASGGVMDTQYF. The chain carries TRBV6-2 or TRBV6-3 and TRBJ2-3, with 8 bases matching TRBD2. The CDR3 is made up of 18 amino acids. With 2 bases clipped from V and 6 bases from J, the junction kept 16 bases outside the gene matches. Germline assignment: CDR1 MNHEY and CDR2 SVGEGT.

This clonotype has more than one count but fewer than ten. The rearrangement links TRBV25-1 to TRBJ1-6; 8 positions match TRBD1. Germline V gene data show CDR1 as MGHDK and CDR2 as SYGVNS. The CDR3 loop spans 14 amino acids. Trimming cost V 6 bases and J 3 bases; bases outside gene matches: 1. The CDR3 region is CASRDRDYNSPLHF. The CDR3 DNA is TGTGCCAGCAGGGACAGGGACTATAATTCACCCCTCCACTTT.

In this sample, this clonotype turned up many times. The V call is TRBV6-2 or TRBV6-3, the J call TRBJ2-1; D is ambiguous. The CDR3 sequence is 13 residues long. The germline CDR1 and CDR2 sequences are MNHEY and SVGEGT. V gave up 8 bases and J gave up 6 bases, with 14 bases separating them. CDR3 bases: TGTGCCAGCCACCGTGTCTTTAGCAATGAGCAGTTCTTC. This sequence encodes CASHRVFSNEQFF.

The chain has TRBV20-1 and TRBJ1-4; D unresolved. Germline V gene lookup returns CDR1 DFQATT and CDR2 SNEGSKA (reference sequence). Trimming cost V 0 bases and J 0 bases, with 14 bases left between them. This CDR3 is built from 17 residues. The CDR3 nucleotides read TGCAGTGCTAGAGATCCCCGTAGCCAAGCAACTAATGAAAAACTGTTTTTT. It encodes CSARDPRSQATNEKLFF.

This clonotype was seen many times. The chain recombines TRBV28 with TRBJ1-5, with a possible D match to TRBD1 (5 bases). The germline CDR1 and CDR2 sequences are MDHEN and SYDVKM. V dropped 8 bases and J dropped 0 bases, with 14 bases sitting between them. The CDR3 is 15 amino acids. This chain's CDR3 is CASVQGGPSNQPQHF. The CDR3 nucleotides are TGTGCCAGCGTTCAGGGAGGCCCTAGCAATCAGCCCCAGCATTTT.